Sequencing of this T cell receptor beta chain was carried out in a study of blood T cell repertoires in COVID-19. On the study more broadly: Samples taken during acute and convalescent COVID-19 were collected in the United States, Italy and Spain.

Method: immunoSEQ multiplex PCR; TCRdb's copy keeps in-frame clones and lacks some. The sample has about 120,000 clones; about 80% are singletons. Source material: peripheral blood. This clonotype was obtained from a man aged 55 to 69 with active or convalescent COVID-19.

CDR3: CASGGLSTDTQYF. In DNA form, the CDR3 reads TGTGCGTCGGGCGGGCTTAGCACAGATACGCAGTATTTT. The genes are TRBV2 and TRBJ2-3; a possible D gene is TRBD2 (5 bases). From germline, CDR1 is SNHLY and CDR2 FYNNEI. CDR3 length: 13 amino acids.